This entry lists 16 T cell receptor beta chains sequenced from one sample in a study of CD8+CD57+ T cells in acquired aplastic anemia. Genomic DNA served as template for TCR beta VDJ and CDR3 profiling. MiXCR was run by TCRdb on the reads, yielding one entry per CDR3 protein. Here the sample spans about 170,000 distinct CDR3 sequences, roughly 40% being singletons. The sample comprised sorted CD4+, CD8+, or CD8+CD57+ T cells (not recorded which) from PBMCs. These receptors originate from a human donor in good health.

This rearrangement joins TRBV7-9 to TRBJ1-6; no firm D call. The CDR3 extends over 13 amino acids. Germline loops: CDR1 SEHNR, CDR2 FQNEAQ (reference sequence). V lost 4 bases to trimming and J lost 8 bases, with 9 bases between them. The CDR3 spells CASSYLSDSPLHF. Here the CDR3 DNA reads TGTGCCAGCAGCTACCTAAGTGATTCACCCCTCCACTTT. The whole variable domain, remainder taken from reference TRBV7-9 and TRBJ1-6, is DTGVSQNPRHKITKRGQNVTFRCDPISEHNRLYWYRQTLGQGPEFLTYFQNEAQLEKSRLLSDRFSAERPKGSFSTLEIQRTEQGDSAMYLCASSYLSDSPLHFGNGTRLTVT.

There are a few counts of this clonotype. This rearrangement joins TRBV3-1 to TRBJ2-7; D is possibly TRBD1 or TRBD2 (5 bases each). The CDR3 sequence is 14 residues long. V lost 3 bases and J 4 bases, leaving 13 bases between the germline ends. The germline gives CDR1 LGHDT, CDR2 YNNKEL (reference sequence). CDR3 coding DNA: TGTGCCAGCAGCCATTTCTCGGGGCGGTACGAGCAGTACTTC. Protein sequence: CASSHFSGRYEQYF.

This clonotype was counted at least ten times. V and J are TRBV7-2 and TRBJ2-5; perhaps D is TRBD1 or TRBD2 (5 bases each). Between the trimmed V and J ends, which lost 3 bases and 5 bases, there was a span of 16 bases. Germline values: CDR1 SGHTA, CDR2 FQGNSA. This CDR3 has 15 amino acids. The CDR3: CASSLIKGTWETQYF. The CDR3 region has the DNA TGTGCCAGCAGCTTGATAAAAGGGACGTGGGAGACCCAGTACTTC.

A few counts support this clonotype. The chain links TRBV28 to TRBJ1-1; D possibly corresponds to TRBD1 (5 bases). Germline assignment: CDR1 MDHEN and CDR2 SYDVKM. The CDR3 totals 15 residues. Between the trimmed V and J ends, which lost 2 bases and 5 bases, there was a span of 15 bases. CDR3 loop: CASSLPQGGSTEAFF. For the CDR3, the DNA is TGTGCCAGCAGTTTACCTCAGGGAGGTTCTACTGAAGCTTTCTTT.

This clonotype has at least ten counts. CDR3 residues: CSARVILSGKKQTDTQYF. The CDR3 coding sequence is TGCAGTGCTAGAGTTATTTTGTCAGGCAAAAAACAGACAGATACGCAGTATTTT. The chain joins TRBV20-1 to TRBJ2-3; D is uncertain. From germline, CDR1 is DFQATT and CDR2 SNEGSKA (reference sequence). V lost 1 base and J lost 3, with 23 bases in between. This CDR3 spans 18 amino acids.

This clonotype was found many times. DNA for the CDR3: TGTGCCAGCAGCTTAGGAAGGGAGGTGCGCGAGGCTTTCTTT. Translated: CASSLGREVREAFF. The chain combines TRBV7-9 with TRBJ1-1; no clear D gene. The germline V and J ends were trimmed by 1 base and 11 bases, with 17 bases remaining between them. The CDR3 sequence is 14 residues long. Per the germline V gene, CDR1 is SEHNR and CDR2 is FQNEAQ (reference sequence). Full variable domain (missing parts from reference TRBV7-9 and TRBJ1-1): DTGVSQNPRHKITKRGQNVTFRCDPISEHNRLYWYRQTLGQGPEFLTYFQNEAQLEKSRLLSDRFSAERPKGSFSTLEIQRTEQGDSAMYLCASSLGREVREAFFGQGTRLTVV.

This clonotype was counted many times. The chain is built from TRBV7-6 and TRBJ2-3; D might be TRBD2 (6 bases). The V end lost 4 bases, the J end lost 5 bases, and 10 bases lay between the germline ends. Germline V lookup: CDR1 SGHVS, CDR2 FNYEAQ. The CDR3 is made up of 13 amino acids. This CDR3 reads CASSSEGGDTQYF. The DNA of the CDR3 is TGTGCCAGCAGCTCGGAGGGTGGAGATACGCAGTATTTT.

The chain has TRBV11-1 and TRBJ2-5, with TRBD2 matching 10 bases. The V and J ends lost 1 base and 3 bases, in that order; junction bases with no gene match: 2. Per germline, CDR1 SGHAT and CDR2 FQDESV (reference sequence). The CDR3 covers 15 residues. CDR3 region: CASSLVGLAEETQYF. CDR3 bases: TGTGCCAGCAGCTTAGTCGGACTAGCGGAAGAGACCCAGTACTTC.

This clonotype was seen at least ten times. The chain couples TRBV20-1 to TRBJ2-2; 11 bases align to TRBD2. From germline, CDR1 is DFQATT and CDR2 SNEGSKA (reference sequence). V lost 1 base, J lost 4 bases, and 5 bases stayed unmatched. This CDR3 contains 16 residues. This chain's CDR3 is CSARVPSGGTTGELFF. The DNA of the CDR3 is TGCAGTGCTAGAGTCCCTAGCGGGGGGACCACCGGGGAGCTGTTTTTT.

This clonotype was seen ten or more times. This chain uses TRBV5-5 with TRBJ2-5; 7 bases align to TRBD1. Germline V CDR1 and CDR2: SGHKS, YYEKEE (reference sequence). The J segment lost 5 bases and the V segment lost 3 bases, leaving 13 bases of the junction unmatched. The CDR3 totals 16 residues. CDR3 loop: CASSSHLGTGEETQYF. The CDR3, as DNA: TGTGCCAGCAGCTCACATCTCGGCACAGGGGAGGAGACCCAGTACTTC.

The CDR3 DNA reads as TGTGCCAGCTGGGGGGGGCGAGGCTATGGCTACACCTTC. It is translated as CASWGGRGYGYTF. This chain connects TRBV25-1 to TRBJ1-2; tentatively, D is TRBD1 (6 bases). This CDR3 is built from 13 residues. The germline V gene has CDR1 MGHDK and CDR2 SYGVNS. With 8 bases removed from V and 4 bases from J, the gap between germline ends came to 14 bases.

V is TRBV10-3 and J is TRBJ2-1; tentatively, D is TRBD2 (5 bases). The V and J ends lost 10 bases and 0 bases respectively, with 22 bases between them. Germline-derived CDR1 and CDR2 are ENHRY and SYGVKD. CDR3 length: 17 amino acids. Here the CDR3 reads CASLGGDDGLSYNEQFF. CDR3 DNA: TGTGCCAGCCTTGGTGGTGACGACGGACTCTCCTACAATGAGCAGTTCTTC.

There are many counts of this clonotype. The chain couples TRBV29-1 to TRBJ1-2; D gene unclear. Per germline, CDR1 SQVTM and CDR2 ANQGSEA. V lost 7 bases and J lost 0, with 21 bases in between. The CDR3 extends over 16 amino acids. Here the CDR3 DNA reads TGCAGCGCCGGGTCGCAGCAGGCTTTCTCTAACTATGGCTACACCTTC. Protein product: CSAGSQQAFSNYGYTF.

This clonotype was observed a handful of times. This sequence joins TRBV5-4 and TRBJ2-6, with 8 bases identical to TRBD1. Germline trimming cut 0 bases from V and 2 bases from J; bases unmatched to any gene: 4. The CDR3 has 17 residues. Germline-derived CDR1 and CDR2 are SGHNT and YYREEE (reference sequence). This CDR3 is CASSLGTGSPGANVLTF. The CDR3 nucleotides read TGTGCCAGCAGCTTGGGGACAGGGAGTCCTGGGGCCAACGTCCTGACTTTC. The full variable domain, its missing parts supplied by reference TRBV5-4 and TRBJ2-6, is ETGVTQSPTHLIKTRGQQVTLRCSSQSGHNTVSWYQQALGQGPQFIFQYYREEENGRGNFPPRFSGLQFPNYSSELNVNALELDDSALYLCASSLGTGSPGANVLTFGAGSRLTVL.

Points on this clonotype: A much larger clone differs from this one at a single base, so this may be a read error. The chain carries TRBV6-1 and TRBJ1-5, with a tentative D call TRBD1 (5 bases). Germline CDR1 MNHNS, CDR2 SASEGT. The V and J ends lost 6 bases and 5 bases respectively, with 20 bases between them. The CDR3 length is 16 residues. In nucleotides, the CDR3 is TGTGCCAGCAGGCCGACCAGGGACGTTGGCGATCAGCCCCAGCATTTT. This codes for CASRPTRDVGDQPQHF.

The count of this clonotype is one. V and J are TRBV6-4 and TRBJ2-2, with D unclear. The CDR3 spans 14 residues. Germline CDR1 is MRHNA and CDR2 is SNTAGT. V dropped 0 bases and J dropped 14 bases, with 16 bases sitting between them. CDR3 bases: TGTGCCAGCAGTGACTCGATCTCGGGTCCGCGTCTGTTTTTT. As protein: CASSDSISGPRLFF.